The 8 T cell receptor beta chains reported below all come from one sample, sequenced in a study of blood T cell repertoires in COVID-19. Here immunoSEQ multiplex PCR was the method, and the copy in TCRdb shows in-frame clones only, minus some. Here the sample spans around 190,000 clones, approximately 73% being singletons. The material sequenced was PBMCs or T cells enriched from blood (not recorded which). The origin of the receptors is a woman between 50 and 59 years old with acute COVID-19.

The chain carries TRBV28 and TRBJ1-5, with D possibly matching TRBD1 (5 bases). CDR1 MDHEN and CDR2 SYDVKM come from the germline V gene. The CDR3 totals 14 residues. Trimming left V 5 bases short and J 3 bases short, with 11 bases between. CDR3 sequence (DNA): TGTGCCAGCAGTCGTGGGGGGTCCAATCAGCCCCAGCATTTT. Its translation: CASSRGGSNQPQHF.

The rearrangement links TRBV7-8 to TRBJ2-7; D is perhaps TRBD1 (5 bases). The CDR3 sequence is 13 residues long. Trimming cost V 1 base and J 4 bases, with 8 bases left between them. Germline V gives CDR1 SGHVS, CDR2 FQNEAQ. The CDR3 DNA reads as TGTGCCAGCAGCTTAGGCAGGGAATACGAGCAGTACGTC. This translates into CASSLGREYEQYV.

V and J are TRBV9 and TRBJ2-3; a weak D match, TRBD2 (5 bases). The CDR3 spans 15 residues. Looked up from germline, CDR1 is SGDLS and CDR2 is YYNGEE. Between the trimmed V and J ends, which lost 4 bases and 0 bases, there was a span of 12 bases. CDR3 nucleotide sequence: TGTGCCAGCAGCCCAGGCCCGGGAAGCACAGATACGCAGTATTTT. Translation: CASSPGPGSTDTQYF.

The chain uses TRBV10-1 and TRBJ2-4; maybe TRBD1 (5 bases). Germline V gives CDR1 WNHNN, CDR2 SYGVQD (reference sequence). The CDR3 has 15 amino acids. Trimming took off 7 bases at V and 1 base at J, with 14 bases between the two ends. CDR3 region: CASNDSPGAKNIQYF. The DNA for the CDR3 is TGCGCCAGCAATGATTCTCCAGGGGCCAAAAACATTCAGTACTTC.

The chain has TRBV5-6 and TRBJ1-2; 7 positions agree with TRBD1. In germline, CDR1 is SGHDT, CDR2 YYEEEE. The CDR3 is 12 amino acids. The ends lost 4 bases at V and 8 bases at J; junction bases unmatched: 5. The CDR3 is CASSPGTVGYTF. The CDR3 bases are TGTGCCAGCAGCCCCGGGACAGTCGGCTACACCTTC.

This clone was observed a handful of times. The chain employs TRBV6-1 and TRBJ2-7; D may be TRBD1 (5 bases). Germline CDR1 is MNHNS and CDR2 is SASEGT. This CDR3 region has 14 residues. Deletions cut 0 bases from V and 2 bases from J, with 8 bases between. The CDR3 sequence: CASSEADRTYEQYV. The CDR3 nucleotides read TGTGCCAGCAGTGAAGCTGACAGAACCTACGAGCAGTACGTC.

The V and J genes are TRBV6-5 and TRBJ2-5, with 9 nucleotides matching TRBD1. The CDR3 runs 14 residues. Germline CDR1 is MNHEY and CDR2 is SVGAGI. The V and J ends lost 5 bases and 2 bases, in that order; junction bases with no gene match: 3. The CDR3 DNA is TGTGCCAGCAGTCACAGGGGGCGGCAAGAGACCCAGTACTTC. It translates to CASSHRGRQETQYF.

About this clone itself: The junction differs from germline at one of its ends, possibly a read error. The V and J genes are TRBV25-1 and TRBJ1-5; no reliable D call. The CDR3 runs 8 residues. Germline CDR1 and CDR2: MGHDK and SYGVNS. The CDR3: CASSEDFF. For the CDR3, the DNA is TGTGCCAGCAGTGAGGACTTTTTT.